This TCR beta chain emerged from a study of blood T cell repertoires in COVID-19. Authors' analysis steps: Reference gene primer amplification gave nucleated cell count estimates. Using immunoSEQ multiplex PCR, the repertoire was profiled, and TCRdb retains in-frame clones only, with some absent. The V and J calls and clone size were taken over from that table, and D and trimming were inferred from the DNA. Of a few hundred thousand clones in the sample, roughly 80% are singletons; the top ten hold around 3.6%. The CDR3 covers 12 residues. Germline CDR1 and CDR2: SQVTM and ANQGSEA. With 4 bases removed from V and 7 bases from J, the gap between germline ends came to 13 bases.

This receptor was taken from a man over 45 who had recovered from COVID-19. The chain has TRBV29-1 and TRBJ2-5; D is uncertain. Sample: PBMCs or T cells enriched from blood (not recorded which). CDR3 DNA: TGCAGCGTTGGTGATACCCCGGGGACCCAGTACTTC. Protein sequence: CSVGDTPGTQYF.